These T cell receptor beta chains were read from a single sample in a study of CD8 T cells in Susac syndrome. TCRdb fed the immunoSEQ multiplex PCR reads into MiXCR, producing one record per CDR3 protein. This repertoire shows about 150,000 distinct CDR3 sequences, roughly 95% found once; its top ten account for around 0.12%. Specimen: CD4+ T cells from PBMCs. These receptors were collected from a human donor with Susac syndrome. Each CDR3 is given without its conserved first and last residue. The order of the fields is J gene, D gene, V gene, CDR3 protein. The D gene is left open where the match is weak.

J gene: TRBJ2-7
D gene: TRBD2
V gene: TRBV4-1
CDR3 protein: ASQPLGLAGEEQY

J gene: TRBJ2-2
D gene: TRBD1
V gene: TRBV9
CDR3 protein: ASSSRQGSGELF

J gene: TRBJ2-7
D gene: NA
V gene: TRBV3-1
CDR3 protein: ASSRGVSYEQY

J gene: TRBJ1-2
D gene: NA
V gene: TRBV28
CDR3 protein: ASSSTDNYGYT

J gene: TRBJ1-2
D gene: NA
V gene: TRBV7-9
CDR3 protein: ASSLAPDANYGYT

J gene: TRBJ2-5
D gene: NA
V gene: TRBV20-1
CDR3 protein: SAAQRGGPLGNQETQY

J gene: TRBJ2-2
D gene: NA
V gene: TRBV2
CDR3 protein: ATRDAINTGELF

J gene: TRBJ2-3
D gene: NA
V gene: TRBV7-3
CDR3 protein: ASSYNGRHTDTQY

J gene: TRBJ2-2
D gene: NA
V gene: TRBV3-1
CDR3 protein: ASSLGRERSGLF

J gene: TRBJ2-7
D gene: NA
V gene: TRBV29-1
CDR3 protein: SVEFQGRPYEQY

J gene: TRBJ2-1
D gene: TRBD2
V gene: TRBV7-6
CDR3 protein: ASSSQPSGRYNEQF

J gene: TRBJ1-4
D gene: NA
V gene: TRBV13
CDR3 protein: ASSGLFAEKLF

J gene: TRBJ1-2
D gene: NA
V gene: TRBV29-1
CDR3 protein: SARAGGSYGYT

J gene: TRBJ2-3
D gene: NA
V gene: TRBV7-2
CDR3 protein: ASSQTIGFTDTQY

J gene: TRBJ2-3
D gene: NA
V gene: TRBV30
CDR3 protein: AWIRGADTQY

J gene: TRBJ2-3
D gene: NA
V gene: TRBV7-9
CDR3 protein: ASSLVSGYSRTDTQY

J gene: TRBJ2-7
D gene: TRBD1
V gene: TRBV10-3
CDR3 protein: AIRYRGPLYEQY

J gene: TRBJ2-1
D gene: NA
V gene: TRBV2
CDR3 protein: ASSEARSGEQF

J gene: TRBJ2-7
D gene: NA
V gene: TRBV6-5
CDR3 protein: ASSPQAGSYEQY

J gene: TRBJ2-3
D gene: TRBD2
V gene: TRBV20-1
CDR3 protein: SARGRGRKDTQY

J gene: TRBJ2-5
D gene: NA
V gene: TRBV30
CDR3 protein: AWSVNRQETQY

J gene: TRBJ1-4
D gene: TRBD1
V gene: TRBV20-1
CDR3 protein: SAQGDSTTNEKLF

J gene: TRBJ2-4
D gene: NA
V gene: TRBV6-1
CDR3 protein: ASSETYIQY

J gene: TRBJ1-1
D gene: TRBD1
V gene: TRBV29-1
CDR3 protein: SVQRQGAVNTEAF

J gene: TRBJ1-6
D gene: TRBD1
V gene: TRBV6-5
CDR3 protein: ASSYSGGASSSPLH

J gene: TRBJ2-4
D gene: NA
V gene: TRBV12-3/TRBV12-4
CDR3 protein: ASRRGPLAKNIQY

J gene: TRBJ1-5
D gene: NA
V gene: TRBV19
CDR3 protein: ASSIGGSQSNQPQH

J gene: TRBJ2-5
D gene: TRBD1
V gene: TRBV15
CDR3 protein: ATSGNRGEETQY

J gene: TRBJ1-1
D gene: NA
V gene: TRBV5-1
CDR3 protein: ASSEELNTEAF

J gene: TRBJ1-1
D gene: NA
V gene: TRBV2
CDR3 protein: ASSHQGQGEGEAF

J gene: TRBJ1-2
D gene: NA
V gene: TRBV29-1
CDR3 protein: SVADSSLNGYT

J gene: TRBJ2-2
D gene: NA
V gene: TRBV12-3/TRBV12-4
CDR3 protein: ASLRVPGELF

J gene: TRBJ2-5
D gene: TRBD2
V gene: TRBV9
CDR3 protein: ASSLSGGLQETQY